A selection of T cell receptor beta chains follows, all from one sample in a study of beta chain features in type 1 diabetes. Sequencing was performed with immunoSEQ multiplex PCR; in TCRdb, only in-frame clones are kept and a portion is missing. The sample has about 59,000 clones; about 55% are singletons. Sequencing used Tregs from blood. These receptors came from a young woman in good health. Each CDR3 is given with its conserved first and last residue. A D gene is named only where the DNA matches it firmly. Rows may omit the clone size; those that give it use once, few, many or a size class.

v_gene	j_gene	abundance	d_gene	CDR3nt	CDR3aa
TRBV4-1	TRBJ2-3	once	TRBD2	TGCGCCAGCAGTCGATCGAGACTAGCGGGAGGAGTTACCGATACGCAGTATTTT	CASSRSRLAGGVTDTQYF
TRBV2	TRBJ2-2	.	TRBD1	TGTGCCAGCAGTGTGGACAGGGGCTTCCCCGGGGAGCTGTTTTTT	CASSVDRGFPGELFF
TRBV10-3	TRBJ1-1	few	.	TGTGCCATCAGGTCCCAGGGGAACACTGAAGCTTTCTTT	CAIRSQGNTEAFF
TRBV10-3	TRBJ1-1	few	TRBD1	TGTGCCATCAGTGAGTTGGGAGGACAGGGAGGGAACACTGAAGCTTTCTTT	CAISELGGQGGNTEAFF
TRBV11-2	TRBJ2-3	few	TRBD2	TGTGCCAGCAGCCTACGACTAGCGGAAAGCACAGATACGCAGTATTTT	CASSLRLAESTDTQYF
TRBV18	TRBJ1-2	.	.	TGTGCCAGCTCTCCGGAGGGAGTTGGCTACACCTTC	CASSPEGVGYTF
TRBV7-9	TRBJ1-1	.	.	TGTGCCAGCAGCCACCCCAGGGGCGGTGGGTACACTGAAGCTTTCTTT	CASSHPRGGGYTEAFF
TRBV10-3	TRBJ2-1	once	.	TGTGCCATCAGGGACATGGGATCAAATGAGCAGTTCTTC	CAIRDMGSNEQFF
TRBV11-2	TRBJ1-1	few	.	TGTGCCAGCAGCCCACCCCCGGGGAACACTGAAGCTTTCTTT	CASSPPPGNTEAFF
TRBV6-6	TRBJ1-6	few	.	TGTGCCAGCAGTTACTCAGGCCAGAGGAATTCACCCCTCCACTTT	CASSYSGQRNSPLHF
TRBV6-1	TRBJ2-7	.	.	TGTGCCAGCAGTGAATTAGCAGACGAGCAGTACTTC	CASSELADEQYF
TRBV19	TRBJ2-1	.	TRBD1	TGTGCCAGTACTCGGGGACAGGGAAGTAGTGAGCAGTTCTTC	CASTRGQGSSEQFF
TRBV7-2	TRBJ2-7	.	.	TGTGCCAGCAGCTTAGCCCCAGGGCCCAACGAGCAGTACTTC	CASSLAPGPNEQYF
TRBV5-5	TRBJ1-5	.	TRBD1	TGTGCCAGCAGCTCGCAGGGACAGGGCAATCAGCCCCAGCATTTT	CASSSQGQGNQPQHF
TRBV5-1	TRBJ2-7	few	.	TGCGCCAGCAGTGGAGTAGACGAGCAGTACTTC	CASSGVDEQYF
TRBV5-6	TRBJ2-5	few	TRBD2	TGTGCCAGCAGCTTCCTAGCGGGAGGGGGGTACCAAGAGACCCAGTACTTC	CASSFLAGGGYQETQYF
TRBV15	TRBJ2-1	.	TRBD2	TGTGCCACCAGCAGAGGGAGCGGGGGTCCCTCCTACAATGAGCAGTTCTTC	CATSRGSGGPSYNEQFF
TRBV15	TRBJ2-3	.	.	TGTGCCACCAGCAGTGGATCTAGCGACAACACAGATACGCAGTATTTT	CATSSGSSDNTDTQYF
TRBV15	TRBJ2-3	once	.	TGTGCCACCAGCAAAAGGGGGTTGGCGGATACGCAGTATTTT	CATSKRGLADTQYF
TRBV7-9	TRBJ2-7	few	.	TGTGCCAGCAGCCCAGCCCAGGTCTCCTACGAGCAGTACTTC	CASSPAQVSYEQYF
TRBV18	TRBJ2-2	.	TRBD1	TGTGCCAGCTCACCAAGAAGAACAGGGGCCGCGAACACCGGGGAGCTGTTTTTT	CASSPRRTGAANTGELFF
TRBV5-1	TRBJ1-1	.	.	TGCGCCAGCAGCTTGGGGGGGCCCGGTACTGAAGCTTTCTTT	CASSLGGPGTEAFF
TRBV5-5	TRBJ2-1	.	.	TGTGCCAGCAGCTTTCCGCTCGACTTCACCAAGAACAATGAGCAGTTCTTC	CASSFPLDFTKNNEQFF
TRBV7-9	TRBJ2-7	.	.	TGTGCCAGCATGGCGGGGTTCGAGCAGTACTTC	CASMAGFEQYF
TRBV27	TRBJ2-7	.	TRBD1	TGTGCCAGCAGTCCACAAATTACAGGGGGGAGCGAGCAGTACTTC	CASSPQITGGSEQYF
TRBV4-2	TRBJ2-1	.	TRBD2	TGTGCCAGCAGCCAAGGGTCACTAGCGGGGGGGTCCAGTGAGCAGTTCTTC	CASSQGSLAGGSSEQFF
TRBV7-9	TRBJ2-1	.	TRBD2	TGTGCCAGCAGCTTAGGACTAGCGGTACTTTCCTACAATGAGCAGTTCTTC	CASSLGLAVLSYNEQFF
TRBV27	TRBJ2-7	.	TRBD2	TGTGCCAGCAGTATGAGCGGGAGGGCCTACGAGCAGTACTTC	CASSMSGRAYEQYF
TRBV6-6	TRBJ1-1	.	.	TGTGCCACCGGGGGGGGTGTTGACACTGAAGCTTTCTTT	CATGGGVDTEAFF
TRBV7-2	TRBJ2-7	.	.	TGTGCCAGCAGCTTATCTGGGACATTGGGCTCCTACGAGCAGTACTTC	CASSLSGTLGSYEQYF
TRBV5-4	TRBJ2-7	.	TRBD1	TGTGCCAGCACCGTACCAGGGGGCCATCTGTACTTC	CASTVPGGHLYF
TRBV10-3	TRBJ2-7	few	.	TGTGCCACGGGATCGACAACCCTCGGGTACGAGCAGTACTTC	CATGSTTLGYEQYF
TRBV19	TRBJ1-5	once	.	TGTGCCAGTAGTGCCGATTACAGGGAGTATCAGCCCCAGCATTTT	CASSADYREYQPQHF
TRBV10-3	TRBJ1-1	few	TRBD1	TGTGCCATCAGTGGGGAACTTGGGACAGGGCGGCGTGAAGCTTTCTTT	CAISGELGTGRREAFF
TRBV30	TRBJ2-3	few	.	TGTGCCTGGACAGGCACAGATACGCAGTATTTT	CAWTGTDTQYF
TRBV10-2	TRBJ2-7	.	TRBD2	TGCGCCAGCAGTGAGTCAAGGACTAGCGGGAGGTACGAGCAGTACTTC	CASSESRTSGRYEQYF
TRBV7-9	TRBJ2-2	.	TRBD1	TGTGCCAGCAGCCTAGGGTACTCCGGGACAGGGCTTCACGGGGAGCTGTTTTTT	CASSLGYSGTGLHGELFF
TRBV2	TRBJ1-1	few	.	TGTGCCAGCAGTGAAGCGCAGGCGAAAGCTTTCTTT	CASSEAQAKAFF
TRBV7-3	TRBJ1-1	.	.	TGTGCCAGCAGCGTAAGAGCGAACACTGAAGCTTTCTTT	CASSVRANTEAFF
TRBV7-2	TRBJ1-2	.	TRBD1	TGTGCCAGCAGCCCCGACAGGGGACGTGGCTACACCTTC	CASSPDRGRGYTF
TRBV5-6	TRBJ1-2	once	.	TGTGCCAGCAGCTTGCGGGAGTCCCTCCGCTACACCTTC	CASSLRESLRYTF
TRBV4-2	TRBJ2-7	.	TRBD2	TGTGCCAGCAGCCAAGATCTCGGGCTAGCGGGAGTACACGAGCAGTACTTC	CASSQDLGLAGVHEQYF
TRBV7-2	TRBJ2-2	.	TRBD2	TGTGCCAGCAGCTTAGTTGTGGGACTACGGCTTGCCGGGGAGCTGTTTTTT	CASSLVVGLRLAGELFF
TRBV4-1	TRBJ1-1	.	TRBD1	TGCGCCAGCAGCCAGGATTACAGGGGGTCCTTGAGGAACACTGAAGCTTTCTTT	CASSQDYRGSLRNTEAFF
TRBV30	TRBJ2-3	once	.	TGTGCCGTCGGGGGTAAGAGCACAGATACGCAGTATTTT	CAVGGKSTDTQYF
TRBV10-2	TRBJ2-7	.	.	TGCGCCAGCAGACGGGGAGGTAACAAGTTCTCCTACGAGCAGTACTTC	CASRRGGNKFSYEQYF
TRBV5-1	TRBJ2-5	.	TRBD2	TGCGCCAGCAGCCCGGGACTAGCGGGGGTCACAAAACAAGAGACCCAGTACTTC	CASSPGLAGVTKQETQYF
TRBV30	TRBJ1-5	.	.	TGTGCCTGGAGCCCCAGGAACGATCAGCCCCAGCATTTT	CAWSPRNDQPQHF